This T cell receptor (beta chain) was recorded in a study of OX40 agonist ivuxolimab in advanced cancers. Overall study results and limits: Patients with a partial response at 0.1-3.0 mg/kg had among the lowest clonal expansion. In the 0.1 to 3.0 mg/kg range, CD4+ and CD8+ blood T cells had expanded clonally by week 6.

By share of the sample, this clone is medium-sized. Its specificity is not known. TCRdb's copy holds only in-frame clones and misses some; the assay was immunoSEQ multiplex PCR. The table includes about 30,000 clones, roughly four fifths detected once. The CDR3 runs to 12 residues. Germline CDR1 reads SGHDT; CDR2 reads YYEEEE. V was cut by 4 bases and J by 0 bases, with 5 bases left in between. This chain connects TRBV5-6 to TRBJ2-7; D call uncertain. The TCR comes from an adult with an advanced solid tumor such as melanoma, head and neck, liver or kidney cancer. This sample comprised CD4+ or CD8+ T cells sorted from blood, obtained in a trial of the OX40 agonist ivuxolimab. CDR3 protein: CASSPNSYEQYF. In DNA, the CDR3 is TGTGCCAGCAGCCCAAACTCCTACGAGCAGTACTTC.